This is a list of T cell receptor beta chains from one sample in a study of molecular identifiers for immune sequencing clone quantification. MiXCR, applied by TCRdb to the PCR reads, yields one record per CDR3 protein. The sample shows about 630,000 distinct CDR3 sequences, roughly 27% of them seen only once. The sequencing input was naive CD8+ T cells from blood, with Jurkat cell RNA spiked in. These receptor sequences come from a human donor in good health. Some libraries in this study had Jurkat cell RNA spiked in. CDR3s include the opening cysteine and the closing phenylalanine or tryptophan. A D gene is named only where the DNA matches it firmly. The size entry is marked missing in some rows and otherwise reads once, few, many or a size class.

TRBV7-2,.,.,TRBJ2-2,TGTGCCAGCAGCTTTCGGGTCGGGATGAGTACCGGGGAGCTGTTTTTT,CASSFRVGMSTGELFF
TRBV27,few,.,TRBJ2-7,TGTGCCAGCAGACCCAGACTGCGCCCCTACGAGCAGTACTTC,CASRPRLRPYEQYF
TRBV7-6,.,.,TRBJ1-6,TGTGCCAGCAGCTTAGTGGCCGACAGCCCCTATTCACCCCTCCACTTT,CASSLVADSPYSPLHF
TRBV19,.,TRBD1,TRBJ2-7,TGTGCCAGTAGTATGGGACAGGGACCTGGATCCTACGTGCAGCACTTC,CASSMGQGPGSYVQHF
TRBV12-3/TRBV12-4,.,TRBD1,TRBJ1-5,TGTGCCAGCAGAGGTGGGACAGGGGATCAGCCCCAGCATTTT,CASRGGTGDQPQHF
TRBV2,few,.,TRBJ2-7,TGTGCCAGCAGTGAAGCGTATCAGTACGAGCAGTACTTC,CASSEAYQYEQYF
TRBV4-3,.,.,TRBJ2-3,TGCGCCAGCAGCCAAGAGAGGGGCCGAATCACAGATACGCAGTATTTT,CASSQERGRITDTQYF
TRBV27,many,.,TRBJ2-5,TGTGCCAGCAGTTCCTTCGGACAACAAGAGACCCAGTACTTC,CASSSFGQQETQYF
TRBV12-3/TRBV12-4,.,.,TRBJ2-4,TGTGCCAGCAGTTTCGACCAGGAAATCATTCAGTACTTC,CASSFDQEIIQYF
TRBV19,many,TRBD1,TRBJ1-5,TGTGCCAGTAGTGGCGGACAGGGGGCACATCAGCCCCAGCATTTT,CASSGGQGAHQPQHF
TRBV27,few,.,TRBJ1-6,TGTGCCAGCAGCCTGGGGACCTTCCATTCACCCCTCCACTTT,CASSLGTFHSPLHF
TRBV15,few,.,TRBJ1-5,TGTGCCACCAGCAGAGATGGAGGGTTGGGTCAGCCCCAGCATTTT,CATSRDGGLGQPQHF
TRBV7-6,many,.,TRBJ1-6,TGTGCCAGCAGCTTAGCAGCATCCTATAATTCACCCCTCCACTTT,CASSLAASYNSPLHF
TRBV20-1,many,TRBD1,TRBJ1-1,TGCAGTGCTAGGCCATACGGGGACAGGAACTTCATGAACACTGAAGCTTTCTTT,CSARPYGDRNFMNTEAFF
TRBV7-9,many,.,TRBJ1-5,TGTGCCAGCAGCTTAGGCAGGGGAATTCAGCCCCAGCATTTT,CASSLGRGIQPQHF
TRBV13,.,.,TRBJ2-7,TGTGCCAGCAGCCTGGGACTTTCTCGGGAGCAGTACTTC,CASSLGLSREQYF
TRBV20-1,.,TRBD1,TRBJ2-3,TGCAGGGCTAGAGGGACAGGGGCAAGCACAGATACGCAGTATTTT,CRARGTGASTDTQYF
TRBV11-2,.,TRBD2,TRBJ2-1,TGTGCCAGCAGCTTATTTAGCGGGGAGTACAATGAGCAGCTCTTC,CASSLFSGEYNEQLF
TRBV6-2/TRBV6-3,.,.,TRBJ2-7,TGTGCCAGCAGTCACGGTCGGGACGGGTCCTACGAGCAGTACTTC,CASSHGRDGSYEQYF
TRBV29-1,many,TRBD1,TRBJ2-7,TGCAGCGTCAACCCAGGGACAGGGGCACACGAGCAGTACTTC,CSVNPGTGAHEQYF
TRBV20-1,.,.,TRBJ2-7,TGCAGTGCTAGAAACGAGGGGATCTACGAGCAGTACTTC,CSARNEGIYEQYF
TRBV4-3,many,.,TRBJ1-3,TGCGCCAGCAGCCAAGTTCCGGGGGCTGGAAACACCATATATTTT,CASSQVPGAGNTIYF
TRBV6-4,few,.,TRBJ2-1,TGTGCCAGCAGTGATAGGGCCTCCTCCTACAATGAGCAGTTCTTC,CASSDRASSYNEQFF
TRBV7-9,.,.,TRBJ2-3,TGTGCCAGCAGCTTACGAAGCCGGGACACTAGCACAGATACGCAGTATTTT,CASSLRSRDTSTDTQYF
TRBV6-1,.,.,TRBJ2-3,TGTGCCACGGTCCGAGTAATACAATCTAGCACAGATACGCAGTATTTT,CATVRVIQSSTDTQYF
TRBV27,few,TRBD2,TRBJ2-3,TGTGCCTCCGGGGGGGCCTTTAGCACAGATACGCAGTATTTT,CASGGAFSTDTQYF
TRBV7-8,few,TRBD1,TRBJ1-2,TGTGCCAGCAGCTCCTCTAACAATGCAGGGGGCAATGGCTACACCTTC,CASSSSNNAGGNGYTF
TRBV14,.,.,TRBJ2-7,TGTGCCAGCAGCCAAGCCCTACTAGGCTCCTACGAGCAGTACTTC,CASSQALLGSYEQYF
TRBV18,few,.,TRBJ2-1,TGTGCCAGCTCACCGGCAGGGTACTACAATGAGCAGTTCTTC,CASSPAGYYNEQFF
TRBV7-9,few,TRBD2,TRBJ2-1,TGTGCCAGCAGCCTCCCAATACTCGGGACTAGCGGGAGGGGTGAGCAGTTCTTC,CASSLPILGTSGRGEQFF
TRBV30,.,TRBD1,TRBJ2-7,TGTGCCTGGAGTGTACTTCAGGGGGCTTCCTACGAGCAGTACTTC,CAWSVLQGASYEQYF
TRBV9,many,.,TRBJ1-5,TGTGCCAGCAGCGTAGATGGTGGGTCCCGAGGAGAAGAACCCCAGCATTTT,CASSVDGGSRGEEPQHF
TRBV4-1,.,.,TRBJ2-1,TGCGCCAGCAGCCAAGCCCAGGGACCCTACAATGAGCGGTTCTTC,CASSQAQGPYNERFF
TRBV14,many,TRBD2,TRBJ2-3,TGTGCCAGCAGCCATTGGAGCGGGAGGGCCGCAGATACGCAGTATTTT,CASSHWSGRAADTQYF
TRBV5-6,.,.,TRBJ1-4,TGTGCCAGCAGTCGGACGGCGGATGAAAAACTGTTTTTT,CASSRTADEKLFF